This entry lists 25 T cell receptor beta chains sequenced from one sample in a study of Tregs in tolerant kidney transplant recipients. TCRdb keeps only in-frame clones here, not all; method: immunoSEQ multiplex PCR. This table has around 50,000 clones, around 83% appearing once. Sequenced material: CD4+ T cells from blood. These receptors came from a human donor in good health.

The V and J genes are TRBV9 and TRBJ2-1; 10 bases are a match to TRBD2. V lost 0 bases, J lost 4 bases, and 1 base stayed unmatched. This CDR3 has 15 amino acids. Germline CDR1 and CDR2: SGDLS and YYNGEE. CDR3 region: CASSVGAGGYNEQFF. DNA for the CDR3: TGTGCCAGCAGCGTAGGAGCGGGGGGGTACAATGAGCAGTTCTTC. The full variable domain, completed using reference TRBV9 and TRBJ2-1, is DSGVTQTPKHLITATGQRVTLRCSPRSGDLSVYWYQQSLDQGLQFLIQYYNGEERAKGNILERFSAQQFPDLHSELNLSSLELGDSALYFCASSVGAGGYNEQFFGPGTRLTVL.

The chain links TRBV7-2 to TRBJ2-7; perhaps TRBD1 as D (6 bases). This CDR3 has 15 residues. The V end was cut by 5 bases, the J end by 6 bases, with 20 bases between. Per the germline V gene, CDR1 is SGHTA and CDR2 is FQGNSA. CDR3 protein: CASSPQPARGGEQYF. The CDR3, as DNA: TGTGCCAGCAGCCCCCAACCCGCGAGAGGGGGCGAGCAGTACTTC. The full variable domain, its missing parts supplied by reference TRBV7-2 and TRBJ2-7, is GAGVSQSPSNKVTEKGKDVELRCDPISGHTALYWYRQSLGQGLEFLIYFQGNSAPDKSGLPSDRFSAERTGGSVSTLTIQRTQQEDSAVYLCASSPQPARGGEQYFGPGTRLTVT.

This chain joins TRBV12-5 and TRBJ2-1; D ambiguous. Germline V gives CDR1 LGHNT, CDR2 FRNRAP. This CDR3 region has 11 residues. V was clipped by 3 bases and J by 8 bases, with 5 bases between them. CDR3 in amino acids: CASGLRDEQFF. CDR3 bases: TGTGCTAGTGGTTTACGGGATGAGCAGTTCTTC.

In regard to this clone: This same CDR3 is encoded by further DNA sequences in the sample. The chain carries TRBV7-2 and TRBJ1-2; no definite D call. This CDR3 has 13 amino acids. V was cut by 2 bases and J by 6 bases, with 10 bases left in between. Germline V gene sequence: CDR1 SGHTA, CDR2 FQGNSA. CDR3 sequence: CASSLSRADGYTF. Written as DNA, the CDR3 is TGTGCCAGCAGCTTATCCCGGGCCGATGGCTACACCTTC.

The chain couples TRBV5-6 to TRBJ2-7, with D tentatively TRBD1 or TRBD2 (6 bases each). Germline V gives CDR1 SGHDT, CDR2 YYEEEE. Trimming stripped 3 bases from V and 3 bases from J, with 13 bases between. This CDR3 contains 14 residues. Here the CDR3 reads CASSWGAGNYEQYF. The CDR3 region has the DNA TGTGCCAGCAGCTGGGGGGCGGGGAACTACGAGCAGTACTTC.

The chain is built from TRBV28 and TRBJ1-1; possibly TRBD1 for D (6 bases). Deletions cut 5 bases from V and 2 bases from J, with 18 bases between. The germline CDR1 and CDR2 sequences are MDHEN and SYDVKM. This CDR3 is 16 amino acids long. This chain's CDR3 is CASSAGTGRDNTEAFF. In DNA, the CDR3 is TGTGCCAGCAGTGCCGGCACAGGGCGGGATAACACTGAAGCTTTCTTT. The full variable domain, with the rest looked up from reference TRBV28 and TRBJ1-1, is DVKVTQSSRYLVKRTGEKVFLECVQDMDHENMFWYRQDPGLGLRLIYFSYDVKMKEKGDIPEGYSVSREKKERFSLILESASTNQTSMYLCASSAGTGRDNTEAFFGQGTRLTVV.

The chain couples TRBV15 to TRBJ1-2, with 7 bases matching TRBD1. The CDR3 has 14 residues. V lost 3 bases to trimming and J lost 3 bases; unmatched junction nucleotides: 4. CDR1 and CDR2 (germline): LNHNV, YYDKDF (reference sequence). As DNA, the CDR3 is TGTGCCACCAGCAGTGGCAGGGGGGACTATGGCTACACCTTC. This codes for CATSSGRGDYGYTF.

This chain links TRBV28 with TRBJ2-7; D ambiguous. The V and J ends lost 3 bases and 3 bases respectively, with 6 bases between them. Germline V CDR1 and CDR2: MDHEN, SYDVKM. The CDR3 is 12 amino acids. CDR3 nucleotide sequence: TGTGCCAGCAGTTTTCAGCTCTACGAGCAGTACTTC. Translated: CASSFQLYEQYF.

The chain couples TRBV2 to TRBJ2-7; 10 nucleotides agree with TRBD2. The CDR3 consists of 15 residues. CDR1 and CDR2 (germline): SNHLY, FYNNEI. V shed 5 bases, J shed 5 bases, and the junction held 9 bases outside the gene matches. The CDR3, as DNA: TGTGCCAGCAGTCGCACTAGCGGGACGTTCCACGAGCAGTACTTC. Residues: CASSRTSGTFHEQYF.

The chain joins TRBV5-1 to TRBJ1-1; D possibly corresponds to TRBD1 (5 bases). Trimming removed 0 bases at V and 1 base at J, with 7 bases between. The CDR3 has 14 amino acids. Germline V gene sequence: CDR1 SGHRS, CDR2 YFSETQ. The DNA of the CDR3 is TGCGCCAGCAGCTTGGAGGGACCGAACACTGAAGCTTTCTTT. Translation gives CASSLEGPNTEAFF.

Here the CDR3 DNA reads TGTGCCAGCAGACGAGTCATGAACACTGAAGCTTTCTTT. Protein sequence: CASRRVMNTEAFF. The rearrangement uses TRBV6-1 and TRBJ1-1; D ambiguous. The CDR3 totals 13 residues. Germline values: CDR1 MNHNS, CDR2 SASEGT. Trimming left V 6 bases short and J 0 bases short, with 8 bases between.

The chain joins TRBV5-5 to TRBJ1-1; D call uncertain. The CDR3 extends over 18 amino acids. Germline V gene sequence: CDR1 SGHKS, CDR2 YYEKEE (reference sequence). V lost 6 bases and J 1 base, leaving 25 bases between the germline ends. The CDR3 region has the DNA TGTGCCAGCACCGGATCTCACTACGGGGTTAGGAGGAACACTGAAGCTTTCTTT. Amino acid sequence: CASTGSHYGVRRNTEAFF. Using reference TRBV5-5 and TRBJ1-1 for the parts outside the CDR3, the full variable domain is DAGVTQSPTHLIKTRGQQVTLRCSPISGHKSVSWYQQVLGQGPQFIFQYYEKEERGRGNFPDRFSARQFPNYSSELNVNALLLGDSALYLCASTGSHYGVRRNTEAFFGQGTRLTVV.

This chain uses TRBV15 with TRBJ1-4; 8 bases fit TRBD1. Trimming at V came to 4 bases and at J to 8 bases, leaving 6 bases not matched to a gene. The CDR3 is 14 amino acids. The germline V gene has CDR1 LNHNV and CDR2 YYDKDF (reference sequence). The CDR3 here is CATSTPGGLEKLFF. DNA of the CDR3: TGTGCCACCAGCACCCCAGGGGGCTTAGAAAAACTGTTTTTT.

The chain carries TRBV7-9 and TRBJ2-5, with TRBD1 identical over 7 bases. J was trimmed by 7 bases and V by 5 bases; bases with no gene match: 13. The V gene's germline CDR1 is SEHNR and CDR2 FQNEAQ (reference sequence). The CDR3 runs 15 residues. The DNA of the CDR3 is TGTGCCAGCAGCCCCCCTACAGGGGCCGGGGTGACCCAGTACTTC. Translation: CASSPPTGAGVTQYF.

V usage is TRBV30 and J usage is TRBJ1-2; D is uncertain. Germline V CDR1 and CDR2: GTSNPN, SVGIG (reference sequence). The CDR3 loop spans 10 amino acids. V was clipped by 7 bases and J by 8 bases, with 11 bases between them. The CDR3 is CASVSGGYTF. As DNA, the CDR3 is TGTGCCTCCGTTTCGGGAGGCTACACCTTC.

The rearrangement uses TRBV7-2 and TRBJ2-3; 9 positions match TRBD2. J lost 5 bases, V lost 7 bases, and 13 bases had no gene match. Germline V lookup: CDR1 SGHTA, CDR2 FQGNSA. This CDR3 is 16 amino acids long. The CDR3 DNA is TGTGCCAGCAATCAGTGGCGGGAGGGTTCCGGAGATACGCAGTATTTT. Encoded protein: CASNQWREGSGDTQYF. Drawing the rest from reference TRBV7-2 and TRBJ2-3, the complete variable domain is GAGVSQSPSNKVTEKGKDVELRCDPISGHTALYWYRQSLGQGLEFLIYFQGNSAPDKSGLPSDRFSAERTGGSVSTLTIQRTQQEDSAVYLCASNQWREGSGDTQYFGPGTRLTVL.

V usage is TRBV18 and J usage is TRBJ2-6; D unclear. This CDR3 has 16 amino acids. Germline assignment: CDR1 KGHSH and CDR2 LQKENI. V lost 3 bases and J lost 1, with 10 bases in between. The CDR3 DNA reads TGTGCCAGCTCACCTCTTCCACTGTCTGGGGCCAACGTCCTGACTTTC. Encoded protein: CASSPLPLSGANVLTF.

The rearrangement joins TRBV6-5 to TRBJ1-2, with D tentatively TRBD1 (6 bases). Trimming removed 6 bases at V and 6 bases at J, with 8 bases between. This CDR3 contains 11 residues. CDR1 is MNHEY and CDR2 is SVGAGI in the germline V gene. CDR3 in amino acids: CASRSGDGYTF. CDR3 coding DNA: TGTGCCAGCAGGTCAGGGGATGGCTACACCTTC.

The chain employs TRBV7-9 and TRBJ1-4, with D perhaps TRBD1 (5 bases). Trimming pared 1 base from V and 4 bases from J, leaving 10 bases between. The CDR3 is 15 residues long. Germline CDR1 is SEHNR and CDR2 is FQNEAQ (reference sequence). The CDR3 spells CASSLGSGSNEKLFF. For the CDR3, the DNA is TGTGCCAGCAGCTTAGGTTCAGGGAGTAATGAAAAACTGTTTTTT.

This rearrangement joins TRBV7-3 to TRBJ2-2, with 7 bases lining up with TRBD1. Germline CDR1 and CDR2: SGHTA and FQGTGA. The CDR3 totals 14 residues. V lost 7 bases, J lost 3 bases, and 5 bases stayed unmatched. For the CDR3, the DNA is TGTGCCAGCAAGACGGGACAGTACACCGGGGAGCTGTTTTTT. This gives the protein CASKTGQYTGELFF.

This chain connects TRBV30 to TRBJ2-7; D not certain. CDR3 size: 11 residues. The V and J ends lost 3 bases and 6 bases respectively, with 9 bases between them. Germline CDR1 reads GTSNPN; CDR2 reads SVGIG (reference sequence). The CDR3 coding sequence is TGTGCCTGGAGCGCCCGGTCCGAGCAGTACTTC. This sequence encodes CAWSARSEQYF.

This clone was detected a few times. The genes are TRBV7-9 and TRBJ1-6, with 10 bases that match TRBD1. This CDR3 comprises 15 residues. J was trimmed by 9 bases and V by 5 bases; bases with no gene match: 7. Per germline, CDR1 SEHNR and CDR2 FQNEAQ (reference sequence). CDR3 sequence: CASSTGTGALSPLHF. The CDR3 DNA reads as TGTGCCAGCAGCACCGGGACAGGGGCCCTTTCACCCCTCCACTTT.

V is TRBV10-3 and J is TRBJ2-3, with D perhaps given as TRBD1 or TRBD2 (5 bases each). The CDR3 loop spans 16 amino acids. Per the germline V gene, CDR1 is ENHRY and CDR2 is SYGVKD. V was shortened by 0 bases and J by 6 bases, with 16 bases between the two germline ends. This CDR3 is CAISESVSGTGDTQYF. In nucleotides, the CDR3 is TGTGCCATCAGTGAGTCGGTGTCAGGGACGGGGGATACGCAGTATTTT.

The V and J genes are TRBV5-1 and TRBJ2-5; possible D gene TRBD1, 6 bases. This CDR3 is built from 14 residues. The V gene lost 4 bases and the J gene lost 7 bases, with 17 bases spanning the gap. Germline CDR1 is SGHRS and CDR2 is YFSETQ. Here the CDR3 reads CASSLGHEVGTQYF. CDR3 nucleotide sequence: TGCGCCAGCAGCCTGGGACACGAAGTGGGGACCCAGTACTTC.

This clone was detected once. As the CDR3 is not closed by the conserved phenylalanine or tryptophan, this likely results from a read error. This chain joins TRBV14 and TRBJ1-2; 7 bases are shared with TRBD1. The germline V gene has CDR1 SGHDN and CDR2 FVKESK. This CDR3 has 16 residues. V was pared by 0 bases and J by 4 bases, with 8 bases of the junction left unmatched. CDR3 DNA: TGTGCCAGCAGCCAAGACAGAGACAGGGACCTCTATGGCTACACCCTC. It translates to CASSQDRDRDLYGYTL.